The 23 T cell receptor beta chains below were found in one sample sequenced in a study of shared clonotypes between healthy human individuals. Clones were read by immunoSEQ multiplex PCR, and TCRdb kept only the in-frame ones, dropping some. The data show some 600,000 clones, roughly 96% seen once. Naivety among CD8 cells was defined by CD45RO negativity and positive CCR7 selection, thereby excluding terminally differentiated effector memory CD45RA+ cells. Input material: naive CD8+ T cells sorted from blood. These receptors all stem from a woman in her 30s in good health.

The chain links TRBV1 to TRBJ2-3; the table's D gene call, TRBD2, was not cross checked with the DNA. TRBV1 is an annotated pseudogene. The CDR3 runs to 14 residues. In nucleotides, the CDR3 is TGCACCAGCAGGACTAGCGGATTCACAGATACGCAGTATTTT. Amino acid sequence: CTSRTSGFTDTQYF.

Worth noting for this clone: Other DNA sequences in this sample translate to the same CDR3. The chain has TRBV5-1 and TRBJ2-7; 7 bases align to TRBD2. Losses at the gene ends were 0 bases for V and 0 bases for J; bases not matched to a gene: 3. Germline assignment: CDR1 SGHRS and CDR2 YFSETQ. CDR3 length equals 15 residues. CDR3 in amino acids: CASSLDRGSSYEQYF. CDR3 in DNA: TGCGCCAGCAGCTTGGATCGCGGGAGCTCCTACGAGCAGTACTTC.

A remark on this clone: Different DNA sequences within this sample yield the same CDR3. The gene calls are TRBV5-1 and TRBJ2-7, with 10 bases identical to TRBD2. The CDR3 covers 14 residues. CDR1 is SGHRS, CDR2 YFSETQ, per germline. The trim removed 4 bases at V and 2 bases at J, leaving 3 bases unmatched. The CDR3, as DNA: TGCGCCAGCAGCCTGAGCGGGAGGGCCTACGAGCAGTACTTC. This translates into CASSLSGRAYEQYF.

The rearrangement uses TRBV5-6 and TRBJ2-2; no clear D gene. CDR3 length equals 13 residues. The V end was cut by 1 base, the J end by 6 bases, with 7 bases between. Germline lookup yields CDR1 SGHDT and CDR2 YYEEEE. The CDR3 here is CASSLSVAGELFF. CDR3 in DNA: TGTGCCAGCAGCTTGTCTGTTGCCGGGGAGCTGTTTTTT. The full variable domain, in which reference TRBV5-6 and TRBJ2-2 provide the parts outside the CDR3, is DAGVTQSPTHLIKTRGQQVTLRCSPKSGHDTVSWYQQALGQGPQFIFQYYEEEERQRGNFPDRFSGHQFPNYSSELNVNALLLGDSALYLCASSLSVAGELFFGEGSRLTVL.

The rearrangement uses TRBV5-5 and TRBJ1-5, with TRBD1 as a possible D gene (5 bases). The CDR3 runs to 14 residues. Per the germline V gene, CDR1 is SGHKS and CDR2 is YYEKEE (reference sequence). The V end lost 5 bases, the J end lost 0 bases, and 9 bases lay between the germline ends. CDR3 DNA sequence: TGTGCCAGCAGTGCCAGGGTTAGCAATCAGCCCCAGCATTTT. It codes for CASSARVSNQPQHF.

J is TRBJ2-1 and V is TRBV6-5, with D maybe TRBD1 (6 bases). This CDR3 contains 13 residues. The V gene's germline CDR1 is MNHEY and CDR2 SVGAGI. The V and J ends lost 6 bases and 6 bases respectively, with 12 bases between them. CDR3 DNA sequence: TGTGCCAGCAGCGTAGGGGGTATCAATGAGCAGTTCTTC. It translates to CASSVGGINEQFF.

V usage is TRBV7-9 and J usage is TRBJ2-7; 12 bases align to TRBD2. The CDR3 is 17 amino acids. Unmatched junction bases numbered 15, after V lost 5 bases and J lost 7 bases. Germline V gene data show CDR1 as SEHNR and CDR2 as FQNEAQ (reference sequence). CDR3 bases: TGTGCCAGCAGCACAGGGACTAGCGGGCCGCTAGCGGGAGAGCAGTACTTC. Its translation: CASSTGTSGPLAGEQYF.

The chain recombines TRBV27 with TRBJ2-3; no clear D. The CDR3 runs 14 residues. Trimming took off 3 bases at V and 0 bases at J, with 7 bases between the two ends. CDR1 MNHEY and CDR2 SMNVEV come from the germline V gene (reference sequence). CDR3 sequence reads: CASSFPDSTDTQYF. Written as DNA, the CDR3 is TGTGCCAGCAGTTTCCCCGATAGCACAGATACGCAGTATTTT.

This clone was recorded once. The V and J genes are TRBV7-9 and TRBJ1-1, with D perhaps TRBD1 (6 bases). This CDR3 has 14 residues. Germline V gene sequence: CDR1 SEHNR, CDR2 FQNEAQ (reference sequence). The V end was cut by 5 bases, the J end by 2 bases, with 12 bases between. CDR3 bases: TGTGCCAGCAGCGCGGTACAGGGAAACACTGAAGCTTTCTTT. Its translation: CASSAVQGNTEAFF.

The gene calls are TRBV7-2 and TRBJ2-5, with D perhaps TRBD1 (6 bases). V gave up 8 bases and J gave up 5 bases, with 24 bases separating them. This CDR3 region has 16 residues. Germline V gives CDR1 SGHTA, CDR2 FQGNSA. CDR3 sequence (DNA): TGTGCCAGCGGATTACAGGGTATCTCGTTAGGGGAGACCCAGTACTTC. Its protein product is CASGLQGISLGETQYF.

The CDR3 spells CASTQTDREETQYF. CDR3 bases: TGCGCCAGCACTCAAACGGACAGGGAAGAGACCCAGTACTTC. The chain joins TRBV5-1 to TRBJ2-5; 8 bases map to TRBD1. CDR3 length: 14 amino acids. The V segment lost 6 bases and the J segment 3 bases; nucleotides outside the gene matches: 7. Germline-derived CDR1 and CDR2 are SGHRS and YFSETQ. The full variable domain, completed using reference TRBV5-1 and TRBJ2-5, is KAGVTQTPRYLIKTRGQQVTLSCSPISGHRSVSWYQQTPGQGLQFLFEYFSETQRNKGNFPGRFSGRQFSNSRSEMNVSTLELGDSALYLCASTQTDREETQYFGPGTRLLVL.

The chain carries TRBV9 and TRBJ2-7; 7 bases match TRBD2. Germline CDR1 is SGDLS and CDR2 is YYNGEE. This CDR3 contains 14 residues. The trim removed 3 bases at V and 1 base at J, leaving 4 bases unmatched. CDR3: CASSASSGSYEQYF. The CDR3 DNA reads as TGTGCCAGCAGCGCCTCTAGCGGTTCCTACGAGCAGTACTTC. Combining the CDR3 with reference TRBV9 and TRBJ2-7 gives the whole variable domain DSGVTQTPKHLITATGQRVTLRCSPRSGDLSVYWYQQSLDQGLQFLIQYYNGEERAKGNILERFSAQQFPDLHSELNLSSLELGDSALYFCASSASSGSYEQYFGPGTRLTVT.

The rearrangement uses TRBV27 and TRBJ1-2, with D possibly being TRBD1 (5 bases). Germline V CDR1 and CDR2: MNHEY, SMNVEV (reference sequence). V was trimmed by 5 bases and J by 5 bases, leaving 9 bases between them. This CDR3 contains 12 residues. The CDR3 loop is CASSRGPYGYTF. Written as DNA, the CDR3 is TGTGCCAGCAGTCGGGGACCATATGGCTACACCTTC.

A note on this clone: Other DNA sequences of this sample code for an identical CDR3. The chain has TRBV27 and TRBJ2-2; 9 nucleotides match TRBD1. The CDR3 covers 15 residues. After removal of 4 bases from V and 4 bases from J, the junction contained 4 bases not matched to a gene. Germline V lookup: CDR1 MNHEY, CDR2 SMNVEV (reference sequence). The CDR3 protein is CASSSGTGSTGELFF. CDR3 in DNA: TGTGCCAGCAGTTCCGGGACAGGGAGCACCGGGGAGCTGTTTTTT.

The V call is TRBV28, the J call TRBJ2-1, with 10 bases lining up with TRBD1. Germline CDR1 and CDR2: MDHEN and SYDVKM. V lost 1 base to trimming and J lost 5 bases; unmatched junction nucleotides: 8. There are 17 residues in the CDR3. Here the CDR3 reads CASSLSLGTGAHNEQFF. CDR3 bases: TGTGCCAGCAGTTTATCCCTCGGGACAGGGGCACACAATGAGCAGTTCTTC.

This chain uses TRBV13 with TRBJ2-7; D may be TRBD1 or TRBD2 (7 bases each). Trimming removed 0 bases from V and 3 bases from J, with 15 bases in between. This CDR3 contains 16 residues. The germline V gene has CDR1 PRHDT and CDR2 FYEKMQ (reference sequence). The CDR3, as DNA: TGTGCCAGCAGCTTAGGCCAGGGGGACTATCACTACGAGCAGTACTTC. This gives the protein CASSLGQGDYHYEQYF.

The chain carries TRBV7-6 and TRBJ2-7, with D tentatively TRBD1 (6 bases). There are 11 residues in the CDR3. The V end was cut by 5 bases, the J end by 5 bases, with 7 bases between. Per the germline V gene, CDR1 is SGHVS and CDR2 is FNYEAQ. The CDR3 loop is CASSQGNEQYF. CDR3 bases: TGTGCCAGCAGCCAGGGGAACGAGCAGTACTTC. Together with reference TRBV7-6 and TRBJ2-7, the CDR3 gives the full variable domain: GAGVSQSPRYKVTKRGQDVALRCDPISGHVSLYWYRQALGQGPEFLTYFNYEAQQDKSGLPNDRFSAERPEGSISTLTIQRTEQRDSAMYRCASSQGNEQYFGPGTRLTVT.

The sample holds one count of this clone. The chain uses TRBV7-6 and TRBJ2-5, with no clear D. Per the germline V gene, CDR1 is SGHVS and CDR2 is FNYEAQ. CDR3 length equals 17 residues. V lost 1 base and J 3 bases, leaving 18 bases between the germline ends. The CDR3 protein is CASSLGVRQYPKETQYF. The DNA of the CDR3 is TGTGCCAGCAGCTTAGGAGTCCGGCAGTACCCTAAAGAGACCCAGTACTTC.

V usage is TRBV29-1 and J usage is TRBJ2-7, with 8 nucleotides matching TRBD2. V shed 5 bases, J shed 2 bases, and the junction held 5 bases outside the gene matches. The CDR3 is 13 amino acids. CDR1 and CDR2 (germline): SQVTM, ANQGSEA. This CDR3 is CSVLPGGTYEQYF. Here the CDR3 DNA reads TGCAGCGTTCTCCCGGGAGGGACCTACGAGCAGTACTTC.

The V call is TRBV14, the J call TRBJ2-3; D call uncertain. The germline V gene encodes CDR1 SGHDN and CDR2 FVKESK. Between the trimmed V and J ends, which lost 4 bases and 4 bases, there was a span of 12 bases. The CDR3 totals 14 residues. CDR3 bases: TGTGCCAGCAGCCGATTGCCCTTACCAGATACGCAGTATTTT. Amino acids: CASSRLPLPDTQYF. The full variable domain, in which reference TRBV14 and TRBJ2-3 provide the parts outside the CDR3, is EAGVTQFPSHSVIEKGQTVTLRCDPISGHDNLYWYRRVMGKEIKFLLHFVKESKQDESGMPNNRFLAERTGGTYSTLKVQPAELEDSGVYFCASSRLPLPDTQYFGPGTRLTVL.

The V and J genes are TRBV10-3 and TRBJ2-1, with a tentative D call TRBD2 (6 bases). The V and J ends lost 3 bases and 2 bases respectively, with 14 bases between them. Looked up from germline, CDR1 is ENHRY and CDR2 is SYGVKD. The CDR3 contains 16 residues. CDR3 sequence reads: CAISDPLAPTYNEQFF. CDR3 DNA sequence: TGTGCCATCAGTGACCCCCTAGCGCCCACCTACAATGAGCAGTTCTTC.

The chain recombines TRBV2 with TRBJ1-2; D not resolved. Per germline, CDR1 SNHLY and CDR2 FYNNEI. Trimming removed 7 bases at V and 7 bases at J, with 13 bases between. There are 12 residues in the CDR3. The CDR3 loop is CASIVGVVGYTF. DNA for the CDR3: TGTGCCAGCATCGTTGGGGTGGTTGGCTACACCTTC.

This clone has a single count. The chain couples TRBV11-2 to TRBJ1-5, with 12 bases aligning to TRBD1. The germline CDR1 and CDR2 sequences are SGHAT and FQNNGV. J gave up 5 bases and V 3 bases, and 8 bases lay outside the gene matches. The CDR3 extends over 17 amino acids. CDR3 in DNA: TGTGCCAGCAGCTTGTTGGGACAGGGGGCGTTGGATCAGCCCCAGCATTTT. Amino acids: CASSLLGQGALDQPQHF.